This entry is about one T cell receptor beta chain. The germline gene is not matched at one end of the junction; a read error may be the cause. This specimen comes from a study of tumor-infiltrating lymphocytes in primary liver carcinoma. About the study: Ranging in age from 30 to 69 years, the patients were men and women.

The researchers produced TCR beta cDNA from roughly 550 ng total RNA with a constant-region primer. Slightly modified ARM-PCR with three nested multiplex PCR rounds yielded TCR beta libraries. Via MiXCR, TCRdb re-called the multiplex PCR reads, giving one row per CDR3 protein. Of about 200,000 distinct CDR3 sequences listed, less than 75% are singletons. The blood RNA (from unsorted whole blood) was obtained, and germline DNA was also extracted. No patient had received treatment, and all had chronic HBV infection. The material sequenced was peripheral blood. This receptor was taken from a woman in her fifties or sixties with primary liver carcinoma and hepatitis B virus infection.

This CDR3 reads CASSGSDSSYNGQFF. The CDR3 region has the DNA TGCGCCAGCAGCGGTAGCGACAGCTCCTACAATGGGCAGTTCTTC. V and J are TRBV5-1 and TRBJ2-1; either TRBD1 or TRBD2 may fit D (5 bases each). Germline V gene lookup returns CDR1 SGHRS and CDR2 YFSETQ. The length of the CDR3 is 15 residues. The full variable domain, with the rest looked up from reference TRBV5-1 and TRBJ2-1, is KAGVTQTPRYLIKTRGQQVTLSCSPISGHRSVSWYQQTPGQGLQFLFEYFSETQRNKGNFPGRFSGRQFSNSRSEMNVSTLELGDSALYLCASSGSDSSYNGQFFGPGTRLTVL.